This T cell receptor beta chain derives from a study of Graves' ophthalmopathy and Graves' hyperthyroidism. Findings and limits, study-wide: Blood also harbored most expanded thyroid clonotypes above 0.001 frequency. This model predicted ophthalmopathy progression (sensitivity around 71%, specificity about 72%).

Trimming stripped 3 bases from V and 13 bases from J, with 16 bases between. The CDR3 loop spans 12 amino acids. Germline-derived CDR1 and CDR2 are SEHNR and FQNEAQ (reference sequence). RNA transcripts yielded amplified TCR beta CDR3 regions. HTBI-primed RT-PCR formed the first round, and a multiplex PCR formed the second. TCRdb itself ran the multiplex PCR reads through MiXCR, one entry per CDR3 protein. The sample contains about 660,000 distinct CDR3 sequences, 35% to 50% of which appear only once. This clonotype was counted at least ten times. What it binds is not known. Active ophthalmopathy (CAS at least 3, NOSPECS at least 4), lasting under 3 months. From fresh peripheral blood, 8 to 10 ml in volume, the PBMCs were obtained.

The sample was peripheral blood. This sequence was found in an adult man with Graves' ophthalmopathy. The chain employs TRBV7-9 and TRBJ2-7, with D possibly TRBD2 on 6 matching bases. CDR3 DNA sequence: TGTGCCAGCAGCTTTCGGCGGGACCAGTATTACTTC. As protein: CASSFRRDQYYF. Together with reference TRBV7-9 and TRBJ2-7, the CDR3 gives the full variable domain: DTGVSQNPRHKITKRGQNVTFRCDPISEHNRLYWYRQTLGQGPEFLTYFQNEAQLEKSRLLSDRFSAERPKGSFSTLEIQRTEQGDSAMYLCASSFRRDQYYFGPGTRLTVT.